This TCR beta chain appears in the sequencing data of a study of cytomegalovirus exposure and HLA in healthy donors. Turning to the study itself: Among the roughly 400 genotyped donors, 65% to 90% were placed in the Caucasian-associated ancestry cluster.

Overall study results and limits: Cytomegalovirus status was reportedly diagnosed by the classifier with high specificity and sensitivity. Per a later analysis, approximately 16,000 TCR beta sequences showed association with HLA alleles at 0.05 false discovery rate. V- and J-gene trimming of TCR beta was linked (in a later analysis) to a missense DCLRE1C variant.

A multiplex PCR was run with 60 Vbeta primers and 13 Jbeta primers. Sequencing used immunoSEQ multiplex PCR; TCRdb keeps in-frame clones, though not all of them. The repertoire holds roughly 110,000 clones, approximately 80% seen once, with roughly 4.2% in the top ten. Germline CDR1 and CDR2: MGHRA and YSYEKL. The CDR3 extends over 16 amino acids. J lost 6 bases, V lost 4 bases, and 7 bases had no gene match. Remarks on this clone: The antigen is not known.

Sequenced sample: PBMCs. The genes are TRBV4-1 and TRBJ2-3, with 13 positions matching TRBD2. This TCR derives from a male donor in good health and CMV-seronegative. In DNA, the CDR3 is TGCGCCAGCAGCCTCGGGACTAGCGGGATAGGGGATACGCAGTATTTT. Residues: CASSLGTSGIGDTQYF.